A single sample gave rise to the 23 T cell receptor beta chains below, sequenced in a study of blood T cell repertoires in COVID-19 (dated by TCRdb to the early 2020s). The library was generated by the immunoSEQ multiplex PCR assay. TCRdb mirrors the immuneACCESS table, restricted to in-frame sequences. Some clones are absent from its copies; in checked studies, under half trace to an unresolved V gene, and the reason for the others is unknown. The sample contains about 76,000 clones, roughly 84% of them found a single time. 10% to 11% of the sample rests with the top ten. Sequenced material: peripheral blood. The receptors originated from a man in his 60s with COVID-19, enrolled during active disease.

The gene calls are TRBV6-5 and TRBJ1-5; 10 bases fit TRBD1. Trimming cost V 5 bases and J 7 bases; bases outside gene matches: 2. The CDR3 length is 13 residues. The germline gives CDR1 MNHEY, CDR2 SVGAGI. CDR3 amino acids: CASSRTGGQPQHF. The CDR3 DNA sequence: TGTGCCAGCAGTAGGACAGGGGGACAGCCCCAGCATTTT.

V usage is TRBV11-2 and J usage is TRBJ1-1; D possibly corresponds to TRBD1 (5 bases). This CDR3 contains 14 residues. Germline lookup yields CDR1 SGHAT and CDR2 FQNNGV. Trimming took 3 bases from V and 3 from J, leaving 11 bases between them. CDR3 amino acids: CASSFMEGYTEAFF. The CDR3 region has the DNA TGTGCCAGCAGCTTTATGGAGGGGTACACTGAAGCTTTCTTT.

This clone was recorded a few times. The V call is TRBV25-1, the J call TRBJ2-3; 8 bases are a match to TRBD2. The CDR3 is made up of 14 amino acids. Germline V gene lookup returns CDR1 MGHDK and CDR2 SYGVNS. V lost 6 bases, J lost 6 bases, and 8 bases stayed unmatched. The CDR3 loop reads CASSPGLGVDTQYF. The CDR3 DNA follows: TGTGCCAGCAGCCCGGGACTAGGAGTGGATACGCAGTATTTT.

DNA for the CDR3: TGTGCCAGCAGCCAAGATCGGATAGCGGAGGGTTTGGTGGAGACCCAGTACTTC. As protein: CASSQDRIAEGLVETQYF. The chain has TRBV3-1 (or the pseudogene TRBV3-2) and TRBJ2-5, with a possible D match to TRBD2 (6 bases). The length of the CDR3 is 18 residues. The ends were cut back, 0 bases at V and 5 bases at J, with 22 bases in the middle. Germline values: CDR1 LGHDT, CDR2 YNNKEL (reference sequence).

This clone was recorded once. The chain has TRBV7-3 and TRBJ1-1, with 9 bases aligning to TRBD1. CDR3 length equals 15 residues. Germline trimming cut 4 bases from V and 0 bases from J; bases unmatched to any gene: 3. Per germline, CDR1 SGHTA and CDR2 FQGTGA. The CDR3 spells CASSSRTGVNTEAFF. CDR3 bases: TGTGCCAGCAGCTCCAGGACAGGGGTGAACACTGAAGCTTTCTTT.

J is TRBJ1-3 and V is TRBV30; D is uncertain. V lost 1 base and J lost 7, with 23 bases in between. The CDR3 length is 17 residues. Germline CDR1 reads GTSNPN; CDR2 reads SVGIG (reference sequence). CDR3 sequence (DNA): TGTGCCTGGAGTGCAACCCAACCGGGTAAGACGTGGAACACCATATATTTT. Translated, it gives CAWSATQPGKTWNTIYF.

The chain recombines TRBV6-5 with TRBJ1-1; 7 bases are a match to TRBD1. This CDR3 spans 14 amino acids. Germline V lookup: CDR1 MNHEY, CDR2 SVGAGI. V shed 7 bases and J 0 bases; nucleotides not matched to a gene: 5. The CDR3 is CASILDRVNTEAFF. The CDR3 DNA reads TGTGCCAGCATCCTCGACAGGGTGAACACTGAAGCTTTCTTT.

The V gene is TRBV21-1, the J gene TRBJ1-5; the table's D call, TRBD1, was not checked against the DNA. TRBV21-1 counts as a pseudogene. This CDR3 is 18 amino acids long. Written as DNA, the CDR3 is TGTGCCAGCAGCATTAAACAGGGGTTTAAGGAACAGAATCAGCCCCAGCATTTT. Translated: CASSIKQGFKEQNQPQHF.

The chain is built from TRBV3-1 (or the pseudogene TRBV3-2) and TRBJ2-3; D remains unclear. CDR1 and CDR2 from the germline V gene are LGHDT and YNNKEL (reference sequence). The CDR3 has 14 residues. The V end was cut by 1 base, the J end by 5 bases, with 10 bases between. In DNA form, the CDR3 reads TGTGCCAGCAGCCAAGCCAGTGCAGAAGATACGCAGTATTTT. Protein sequence: CASSQASAEDTQYF.

V is TRBV10-2 and J is TRBJ1-2; a weak D match, TRBD1 (6 bases). Looked up from germline, CDR1 is WSHSY and CDR2 is SAAADI. The CDR3 length is 14 residues. V lost 3 bases to trimming and J lost 5 bases, with 13 bases between them. CDR3 in amino acids: CASSDPGQTYGYTF. CDR3 coding DNA: TGCGCCAGCAGTGACCCGGGACAAACTTATGGCTACACCTTC.

This clone was observed a few times. The chain is built from TRBV5-1 and TRBJ2-1; 10 bases fit TRBD1. The CDR3 runs 13 residues. Germline V CDR1 and CDR2: SGHRS, YFSETQ. The ends lost 8 bases at V and 7 bases at J; junction bases unmatched: 6. CDR3 bases: TGCGCCAGTGGACAGGGGGAGATAAATGAGCAGTTCTTC. Residues: CASGQGEINEQFF.

This clone appeared a single time. The chain combines TRBV2 with TRBJ2-7; tentative D call: TRBD1 (6 bases). The CDR3 has 13 amino acids. The V gene lost 7 bases and the J gene lost 4 bases, with 14 bases spanning the gap. CDR1 is SNHLY, CDR2 FYNNEI, per germline. CDR3 DNA: TGTGCCAGCACCTTTGGACAGAATTACGAGCAGTACTTC. It is translated as CASTFGQNYEQYF. Complete variable domain (other parts from reference TRBV2 and TRBJ2-7): EPEVTQTPSHQVTQMGQEVILRCVPISNHLYFYWYRQILGQKVEFLVSFYNNEISEKSEIFDDQFSVERPDGSNFTLKIRSTKLEDSAMYFCASTFGQNYEQYFGPGTRLTVT.

V and J are TRBV3-1 (or the pseudogene TRBV3-2) and TRBJ2-6; no clear D gene. Per germline, CDR1 LGHDT and CDR2 YNNKEL (reference sequence). V lost 0 bases and J 1 base, leaving 4 bases between the germline ends. This CDR3 has 15 residues. As DNA, the CDR3 is TGTGCCAGCAGCCAAGACGGGTCTGGGGCCAACGTCCTGACTTTC. Translation gives CASSQDGSGANVLTF.

This clone is termed medium-sized (0.01 to 0.1%). The rearrangement uses TRBV6-5 and TRBJ1-4, with a tentative D call TRBD1 (5 bases). The CDR3 has 14 residues. Germline CDR1 MNHEY, CDR2 SVGAGI. Trimming removed 6 bases at V and 7 bases at J, with 15 bases between. The CDR3 region is CASRRQGEIEKLFF. The CDR3 coding sequence is TGTGCCAGCAGGCGCCAGGGCGAAATTGAAAAACTGTTTTTT.

This chain joins TRBV27 and TRBJ1-1; 7 nucleotides agree with TRBD1. The CDR3 runs to 14 residues. The junction had 2 bases not matched to a gene; V was cut back by 4 bases and J by 0 bases. Germline CDR1 is MNHEY and CDR2 is SMNVEV (reference sequence). The CDR3 loop is CASSSGGLNTEAFF. In DNA form, the CDR3 reads TGTGCCAGCAGTTCAGGGGGTTTGAACACTGAAGCTTTCTTT.

The genes are TRBV2 and TRBJ1-1, with 7 bases lining up with TRBD1. The CDR3 is 14 amino acids. V was pared by 4 bases and J by 0 bases, with 2 bases of the junction left unmatched. The germline CDR1 and CDR2 sequences are SNHLY and FYNNEI. The CDR3 here is CASSGGQMNTEAFF. The CDR3 DNA follows: TGTGCCAGCAGTGGGGGACAGATGAACACTGAAGCTTTCTTT.

This clone was counted once. The rearrangement links TRBV19 to TRBJ1-2, with D perhaps TRBD1 (6 bases). This CDR3 spans 15 amino acids. Germline CDR1 and CDR2: LNHDA and SQIVND (reference sequence). V was shortened by 5 bases and J by 4 bases, with 17 bases between the two germline ends. Here the CDR3 reads CASSPTGRRVYGYTF. CDR3 sequence (DNA): TGTGCCAGTAGTCCCACAGGGCGTCGCGTCTATGGCTACACCTTC. The full variable domain, completed using reference TRBV19 and TRBJ1-2, is DGGITQSPKYLFRKEGQNVTLSCEQNLNHDAMYWYRQDPGQGLRLIYYSQIVNDFQKGDIAEGYSVSREKKESFPLTVTSAQKNPTAFYLCASSPTGRRVYGYTFGSGTRLTVV.

The chain couples TRBV6-5 to TRBJ1-1, with 8 bases fitting TRBD1. Per germline, CDR1 MNHEY and CDR2 SVGAGI. Germline trimming cut 2 bases from V and 2 bases from J; bases unmatched to any gene: 7. CDR3 length: 16 residues. This chain's CDR3 is CASSYTGTGENTEAFF. The CDR3 DNA reads TGTGCCAGCAGTTACACCGGGACAGGTGAAAACACTGAAGCTTTCTTT.

The V gene is TRBV10-1, the J gene TRBJ1-1, with 10 bases aligning to TRBD1. Germline lookup yields CDR1 WNHNN and CDR2 SYGVQD (reference sequence). Unmatched junction bases numbered 2, after V lost 7 bases and J lost 3 bases. The CDR3 is 13 residues long. CDR3 residues: CASTGQGDTEAFF. The CDR3 DNA reads TGCGCCAGCACAGGACAGGGGGACACTGAAGCTTTCTTT.

The chain carries TRBV9 and TRBJ2-1; D might be TRBD2 (5 bases). The CDR3 runs 15 residues. Deletions cut 0 bases from V and 9 bases from J, with 16 bases between. Germline V gene data show CDR1 as SGDLS and CDR2 as YYNGEE. The CDR3 sequence is CASSVGMEDLSEQFF. CDR3 coding DNA: TGTGCCAGCAGCGTAGGAATGGAGGACTTGAGTGAGCAGTTCTTC. Full variable domain (rest looked up from reference TRBV9 and TRBJ2-1): DSGVTQTPKHLITATGQRVTLRCSPRSGDLSVYWYQQSLDQGLQFLIQYYNGEERAKGNILERFSAQQFPDLHSELNLSSLELGDSALYFCASSVGMEDLSEQFFGPGTRLTVL.

This chain joins TRBV21-1 and TRBJ1-5; the D call in the table, TRBD1, was not verified against the DNA. TRBV21-1 corresponds to a pseudogene. The CDR3 has 18 amino acids. DNA of the CDR3: TGTGCCAGCAGCTTGAACAGGGGCATGAGGGTCCTAAATCAGCCCCAGCATTTT. Encoded protein: CASSLNRGMRVLNQPQHF.

The chain employs TRBV12-5 and TRBJ1-5; no clear D. Trimming left V 7 bases short and J 2 bases short, with 12 bases between. The CDR3 spans 14 residues. In germline, CDR1 is LGHNT, CDR2 FRNRAP. The CDR3, as DNA: TGTGCTAGTGACATGTCGGGTGGCAATCAGCCCCAGCATTTT. Amino acid sequence: CASDMSGGNQPQHF.

CDR3 amino acids: CASSSGLSTYEQYF. CDR3 DNA sequence: TGTGCCAGCAGCTCCGGACTGAGCACCTACGAGCAGTACTTC. The chain links TRBV5-4 to TRBJ2-7, with D tentatively TRBD2 (5 bases). The V gene lost 3 bases and the J gene lost 2 bases, with 12 bases spanning the gap. The CDR3 has 14 amino acids. Germline-derived CDR1 and CDR2 are SGHNT and YYREEE (reference sequence). The variable domain in full, with the rest retrieved from reference TRBV5-4 and TRBJ2-7, is ETGVTQSPTHLIKTRGQQVTLRCSSQSGHNTVSWYQQALGQGPQFIFQYYREEENGRGNFPPRFSGLQFPNYSSELNVNALELDDSALYLCASSSGLSTYEQYFGPGTRLTVT.